A single sample is the source of the 8 T cell receptor beta chains below, sequenced in a study of cytotoxic CD8 clonotypes in ibrutinib-treated CLL. Using immunoSEQ multiplex PCR, the repertoire was profiled, and TCRdb retains in-frame clones only, with some absent. The sample has around 70,000 clones; 70% to 90% are singletons. Specimen: PBMCs, collected after 24 months of ibrutinib treatment. The receptors derive from a human donor with chronic lymphocytic leukemia.

The J gene is TRBJ2-7, the V gene TRBV2, with 13 nucleotides matching TRBD2. Germline V gene sequence: CDR1 SNHLY, CDR2 FYNNEI. The CDR3 is 15 amino acids. J was trimmed by 3 bases and V by 3 bases; bases with no gene match: 2. The CDR3 sequence: CASSDGTSGIYEQYF. The CDR3 nucleotides are TGTGCCAGCAGTGACGGGACTAGCGGGATCTACGAGCAGTACTTC.

This chain uses TRBV15 with TRBJ2-1; the match to TRBD1 covers 8 bases. V lost 1 base and J lost 0; bases outside the gene matches: 2. The CDR3 spans 16 residues. Germline V CDR1 and CDR2: LNHNV, YYDKDF (reference sequence). CDR3 nucleotide sequence: TGTGCCACCAGCAGAGGGGACAGGTTCTCCTACAATGAGCAGTTCTTC. Its translation is CATSRGDRFSYNEQFF. Based on the CDR3 plus reference TRBV15 and TRBJ2-1, the full variable domain is DAMVIQNPRYQVTQFGKPVTLSCSQTLNHNVMYWYQQKSSQAPKLLFHYYDKDFNNEADTPDNFQSRRPNTSFCFLDIRSPGLGDTAMYLCATSRGDRFSYNEQFFGPGTRLTVL.

This rearrangement joins TRBV2 to TRBJ2-5; D is unresolved. CDR3 length equals 11 residues. CDR1 SNHLY and CDR2 FYNNEI come from the germline V gene. The ends were cut back, 0 bases at V and 10 bases at J, with 6 bases in the middle. This CDR3 reads CASSEAGVQYF. CDR3 DNA sequence: TGTGCCAGCAGTGAAGCGGGCGTCCAGTACTTC.

V is TRBV9 and J is TRBJ2-7, with D maybe TRBD1 (6 bases). V lost 5 bases and J 0 bases, leaving 12 bases between the germline ends. Germline V gene sequence: CDR1 SGDLS, CDR2 YYNGEE. CDR3 length: 14 residues. DNA for the CDR3: TGTGCCAGCAGTGGTACAGGGAGCTCCTACGAGCAGTACTTC. As protein: CASSGTGSSYEQYF.

The chain links TRBV28 to TRBJ2-3, with 12 bases matching TRBD2. V trimming: 7 bases; J trimming: 7 bases; junction bases outside the gene matches: 9. The CDR3 sequence is 15 residues long. CDR1 is MDHEN, CDR2 SYDVKM, per germline. The CDR3 reads CASTMTSGSYHTQYF. CDR3 DNA: TGTGCCAGCACGATGACTAGCGGGAGTTATCATACGCAGTATTTT.

The V and J genes are TRBV5-1 and TRBJ2-5; TRBD2 matches 8 bases. CDR3 length: 14 residues. Germline V gives CDR1 SGHRS, CDR2 YFSETQ. Trimming at V came to 0 bases and at J to 5 bases, leaving 3 bases not matched to a gene. CDR3 nucleotides: TGCGCCAGCAGCTTGGGTAGCGGGGCGGAGACCCAGTACTTC. Its protein is CASSLGSGAETQYF.

This clone has a handful of counts. The rearrangement links TRBV5-1 to TRBJ1-2, with 10 bases lining up with TRBD1. This CDR3 region has 14 residues. Germline V CDR1 and CDR2: SGHRS, YFSETQ. V gave up 4 bases and J gave up 6 bases; unmatched junction bases: 6. The CDR3 DNA reads TGCGCCAGCAGCACCGGGACAGGGGTCAATGGCTACACCTTC. This sequence encodes CASSTGTGVNGYTF.

This clone was detected only a few times. The chain couples TRBV7-8 to TRBJ2-7; 8 nucleotides align to TRBD1. Germline CDR1 and CDR2: SGHVS and FQNEAQ. The V segment lost 5 bases and the J segment 4 bases; nucleotides outside the gene matches: 13. The CDR3 length is 16 residues. CDR3 nucleotide sequence: TGTGCCAGCAGCCCGAGGACAGGGCGGGCCATATACGAGCAGTACTTC. Protein: CASSPRTGRAIYEQYF.